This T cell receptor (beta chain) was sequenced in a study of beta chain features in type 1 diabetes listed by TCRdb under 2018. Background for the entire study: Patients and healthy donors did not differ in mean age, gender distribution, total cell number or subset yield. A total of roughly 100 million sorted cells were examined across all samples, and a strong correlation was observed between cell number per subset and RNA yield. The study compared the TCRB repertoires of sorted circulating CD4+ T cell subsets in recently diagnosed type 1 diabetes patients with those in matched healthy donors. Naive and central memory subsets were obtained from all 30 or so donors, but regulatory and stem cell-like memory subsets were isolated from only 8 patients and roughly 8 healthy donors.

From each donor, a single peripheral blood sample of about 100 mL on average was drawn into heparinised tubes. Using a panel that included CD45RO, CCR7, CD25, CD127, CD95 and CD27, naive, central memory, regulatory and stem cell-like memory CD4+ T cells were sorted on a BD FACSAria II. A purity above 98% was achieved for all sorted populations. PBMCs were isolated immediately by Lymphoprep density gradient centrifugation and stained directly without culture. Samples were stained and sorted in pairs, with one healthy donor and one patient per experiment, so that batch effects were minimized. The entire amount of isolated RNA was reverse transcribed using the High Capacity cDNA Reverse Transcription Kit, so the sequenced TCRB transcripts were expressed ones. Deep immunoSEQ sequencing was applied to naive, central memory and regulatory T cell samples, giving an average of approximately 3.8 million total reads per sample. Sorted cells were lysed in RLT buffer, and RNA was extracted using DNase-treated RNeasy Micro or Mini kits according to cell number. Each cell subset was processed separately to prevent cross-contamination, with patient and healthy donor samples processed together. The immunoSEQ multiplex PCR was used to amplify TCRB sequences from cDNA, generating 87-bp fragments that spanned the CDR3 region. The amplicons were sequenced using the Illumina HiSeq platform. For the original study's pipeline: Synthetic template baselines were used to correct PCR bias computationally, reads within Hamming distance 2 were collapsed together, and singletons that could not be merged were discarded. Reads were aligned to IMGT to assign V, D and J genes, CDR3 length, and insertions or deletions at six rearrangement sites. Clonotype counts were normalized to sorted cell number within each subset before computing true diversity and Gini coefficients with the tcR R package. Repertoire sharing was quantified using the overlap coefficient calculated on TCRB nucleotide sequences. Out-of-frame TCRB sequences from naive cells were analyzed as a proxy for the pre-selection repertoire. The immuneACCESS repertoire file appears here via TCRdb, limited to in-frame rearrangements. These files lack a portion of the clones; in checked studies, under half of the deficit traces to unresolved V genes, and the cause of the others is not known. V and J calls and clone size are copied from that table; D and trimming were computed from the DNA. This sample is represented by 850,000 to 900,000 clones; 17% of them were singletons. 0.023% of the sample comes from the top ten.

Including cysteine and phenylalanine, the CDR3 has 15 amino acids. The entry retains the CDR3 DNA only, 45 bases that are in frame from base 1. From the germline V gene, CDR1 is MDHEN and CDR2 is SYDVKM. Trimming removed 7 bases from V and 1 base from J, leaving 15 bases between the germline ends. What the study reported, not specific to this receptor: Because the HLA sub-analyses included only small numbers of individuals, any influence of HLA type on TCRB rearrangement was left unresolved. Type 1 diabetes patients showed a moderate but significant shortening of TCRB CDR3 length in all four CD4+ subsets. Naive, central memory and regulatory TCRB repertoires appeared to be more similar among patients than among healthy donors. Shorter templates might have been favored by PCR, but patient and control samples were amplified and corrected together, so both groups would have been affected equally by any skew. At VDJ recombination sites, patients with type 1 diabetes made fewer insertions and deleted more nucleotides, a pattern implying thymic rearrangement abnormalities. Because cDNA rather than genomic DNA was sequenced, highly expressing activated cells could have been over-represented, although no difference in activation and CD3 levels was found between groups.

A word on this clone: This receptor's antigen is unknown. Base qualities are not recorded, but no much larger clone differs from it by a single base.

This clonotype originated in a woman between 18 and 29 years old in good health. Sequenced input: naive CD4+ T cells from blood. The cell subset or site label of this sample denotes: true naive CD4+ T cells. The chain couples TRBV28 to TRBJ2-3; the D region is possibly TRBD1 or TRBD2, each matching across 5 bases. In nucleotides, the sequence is TGTGCCAGCATCGGCGCAGGGAGACGCACAGATACGCAGTATTTT. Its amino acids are CASIGAGRRTDTQYF.